This T cell receptor beta chain is from a study of T cells in Graves' hyperthyroidism and ophthalmopathy. Study details: The authors collected peripheral blood at initial diagnosis, before any treatment.

This clonotype occurred many times. What it binds is not known. The germline gives CDR1 SGDLS, CDR2 YYNGEE. Trimming removed 4 bases from V and 6 bases from J, with 14 bases in between. This CDR3 has 13 residues. Amplification of TCR beta CDR3 regions used RNA as the template. An initial round of RT-PCR targeting the TCR CDR3 relied on the HTBI primer set. TCRdb re-derived calls from the multiplex PCR reads in MiXCR, one entry per CDR3 protein. The sample has around 560,000 distinct CDR3 sequences; roughly 17% are singletons. Aged 18 to 65, the patients had hyperthyroidism that was newly diagnosed and had lasted under 2 months. General study results and limits: Most clonotypes that expanded in the thyroid above 0.001 also showed up in blood.

Sample: blood. The chain is built from TRBV9 and TRBJ2-7; D is perhaps TRBD2 (7 bases). This receptor was identified in a woman aged 18-29 years with Graves' hyperthyroidism. Written as DNA, the CDR3 is TGTGCCAGCAGCACCTGGGAGGGGGGCGAGCAGTACTTC. It is translated as CASSTWEGGEQYF.